This is a list of T cell receptor beta chains from one sample in a study of human T cells and chemical hapten exposure. TCRdb processed the RACE reads anew with MiXCR; each CDR3 protein has one entry. The sample records under 100,000 distinct CDR3 sequences, more than 9.5% being singletons. The sequencing here drew on whole blood, taken in connection with sensitization to the hapten diphenylcyclopropenone (DPC). The receptors originated from a woman between 35 and 50 years old with alopecia areata. Some clones in this sample may be carry-over from other donors' samples. CDR3s include the opening cysteine and the closing phenylalanine or tryptophan. A D gene is named only where the DNA matches it firmly. Expanded clones are given a class, and other clones once, few, many or no size at all.

d_call: -; v_call: TRBV2; clone_size: -; j_call: TRBJ2-3; cdr3_aa: CASTAGSTSTDTQYF; cdr3_nt: TGTGCCAGCACCGCGGGCTCGACTAGCACAGATACGCAGTATTTT
d_call: -; v_call: TRBV20-1; clone_size: many; j_call: TRBJ2-1; cdr3_aa: CSARGSLNNEQFF; cdr3_nt: TGCAGTGCTAGGGGGAGTCTAAACAATGAGCAGTTCTTC
d_call: -; v_call: TRBV5-1; clone_size: many; j_call: TRBJ1-1; cdr3_aa: CASGGNFHTEAFF; cdr3_nt: TGCGCCAGCGGTGGAAATTTTCACACTGAAGCTTTCTTT
d_call: -; v_call: TRBV20-1; clone_size: many; j_call: TRBJ2-5; cdr3_aa: CSANPLARETQYF; cdr3_nt: TGCAGTGCTAACCCACTAGCACGGGAGACCCAGTACTTC
d_call: -; v_call: TRBV20-1; clone_size: few; j_call: TRBJ2-5; cdr3_aa: CSTHEQAYQETQYF; cdr3_nt: TGCAGTACCCACGAGCAGGCGTACCAAGAGACCCAGTACTTC
d_call: -; v_call: TRBV7-3; clone_size: -; j_call: TRBJ2-5; cdr3_aa: CASSHTSETQYF; cdr3_nt: TGTGCCAGCAGCCACACCTCAGAGACCCAGTACTTC
d_call: -; v_call: TRBV27; clone_size: few; j_call: TRBJ2-2; cdr3_aa: CASSLLTGELFF; cdr3_nt: TGTGCCAGCAGTTTGTTGACCGGGGAGCTGTTTTTT
d_call: -; v_call: TRBV6-1; clone_size: many; j_call: TRBJ1-1; cdr3_aa: CASNTKLNTEAFF; cdr3_nt: TGTGCCAGCAATACAAAATTAAACACTGAAGCTTTCTTT
d_call: -; v_call: TRBV6-2/TRBV6-3; clone_size: many; j_call: TRBJ2-6; cdr3_aa: CASTPDGSGANVLTF; cdr3_nt: TGTGCCAGCACCCCTGATGGCTCTGGGGCCAACGTCCTGACTTTC
d_call: TRBD1; v_call: TRBV3-1; clone_size: few; j_call: TRBJ2-5; cdr3_aa: CASSQRQGTGTQYF; cdr3_nt: TGTGCCAGCAGCCAAAGACAGGGGACCGGGACCCAGTACTTC
d_call: TRBD1; v_call: TRBV12-3/TRBV12-4; clone_size: few; j_call: TRBJ2-7; cdr3_aa: CASSTGQGPGGTYEQYF; cdr3_nt: TGTGCCAGCAGTACCGGACAGGGGCCTGGAGGAACCTACGAGCAGTACTTC
d_call: TRBD1; v_call: TRBV24-1; clone_size: -; j_call: TRBJ1-1; cdr3_aa: CATQSTGGMNTEAFF; cdr3_nt: TGTGCCACCCAAAGCACAGGGGGAATGAACACTGAAGCTTTCTTT
d_call: -; v_call: TRBV20-1; clone_size: -; j_call: TRBJ1-1; cdr3_aa: CSASTGTNTEAFF; cdr3_nt: TGCAGTGCTTCCACGGGGACTAACACTGAAGCTTTCTTT
d_call: TRBD1; v_call: TRBV20-1; clone_size: few; j_call: TRBJ1-1; cdr3_aa: CSAPGQENTEAFF; cdr3_nt: TGCAGTGCGCCGGGACAGGAGAACACTGAAGCTTTCTTT
d_call: -; v_call: TRBV6-2/TRBV6-3; clone_size: few; j_call: TRBJ1-1; cdr3_aa: CASSYSMDRSNTEAFF; cdr3_nt: TGTGCCAGCAGTTACTCGATGGACAGATCGAACACTGAAGCTTTCTTT
d_call: TRBD1; v_call: TRBV7-9; clone_size: many; j_call: TRBJ2-7; cdr3_aa: CASSFGTGSSEQYF; cdr3_nt: TGTGCCAGCAGCTTTGGGACAGGTTCTTCCGAGCAGTACTTC
d_call: TRBD2; v_call: TRBV29-1; clone_size: -; j_call: TRBJ2-3; cdr3_aa: CSVEEGAGRATQYF; cdr3_nt: TGCAGCGTTGAAGAGGGAGCGGGGAGGGCTACGCAGTATTTT
d_call: TRBD1; v_call: TRBV19; clone_size: -; j_call: TRBJ1-5; cdr3_aa: CASSLQGAPDNQPQHF; cdr3_nt: TGTGCCAGTAGTTTACAGGGGGCGCCGGACAATCAGCCCCAGCATTTT
d_call: -; v_call: TRBV5-1; clone_size: many; j_call: TRBJ2-5; cdr3_aa: CASSSGTEQETQYF; cdr3_nt: TGCGCCAGCAGCTCCGGGACGGAGCAAGAGACCCAGTACTTC
d_call: TRBD2; v_call: TRBV6-2/TRBV6-3; clone_size: -; j_call: TRBJ2-5; cdr3_aa: CASSGGGASQETQYF; cdr3_nt: TGTGCCAGCAGCGGCGGGGGGGCCTCTCAAGAGACCCAGTACTTC
d_call: -; v_call: TRBV4-3; clone_size: few; j_call: TRBJ2-3; cdr3_aa: CASSQGLAVADTQYF; cdr3_nt: TGCGCCAGCAGCCAAGGTCTAGCTGTCGCAGATACGCAGTATTTT
d_call: TRBD2; v_call: TRBV5-1; clone_size: many; j_call: TRBJ2-1; cdr3_aa: CASSPGLGPPKGNEQFF; cdr3_nt: TGCGCCAGCAGCCCGGGACTAGGGCCCCCGAAAGGCAATGAGCAGTTCTTC
d_call: -; v_call: TRBV16; clone_size: few; j_call: TRBJ1-6; cdr3_aa: CASSLMTGPPLHF; cdr3_nt: TGTGCCAGCAGCTTAATGACAGGACCGCCCCTCCACTTT
d_call: TRBD1; v_call: TRBV12-3/TRBV12-4; clone_size: many; j_call: TRBJ1-2; cdr3_aa: CASSFSTGGRGGYTF; cdr3_nt: TGTGCCAGCAGCTTCAGTACAGGGGGTAGAGGTGGCTACACCTTC
d_call: -; v_call: TRBV13; clone_size: few; j_call: TRBJ1-1; cdr3_aa: CASSVGRVNTEAFF; cdr3_nt: TGTGCCAGCAGCGTCGGGCGGGTGAACACTGAAGCTTTCTTT
d_call: -; v_call: TRBV7-2; clone_size: -; j_call: TRBJ2-1; cdr3_aa: CASSLDQTGLLFF; cdr3_nt: TGTGCCAGCAGCTTGGACCAGACAGGCCTATTGTTCTTC
d_call: TRBD2; v_call: TRBV3-1; clone_size: many; j_call: TRBJ2-7; cdr3_aa: CASSKRGGMNEQYF; cdr3_nt: TGTGCCAGCAGCAAGCGGGGGGGCATGAACGAGCAGTACTTC
d_call: -; v_call: TRBV20-1; clone_size: many; j_call: TRBJ2-5; cdr3_aa: CSARAWGRETQYF; cdr3_nt: TGCAGTGCTAGAGCGTGGGGGCGAGAGACCCAGTACTTC
d_call: -; v_call: TRBV28; clone_size: -; j_call: TRBJ2-6; cdr3_aa: CASSFGRAGTGANVLTF; cdr3_nt: TGTGCCAGCAGTTTCGGGCGGGCAGGCACGGGGGCCAACGTCCTGACTTTC
d_call: -; v_call: TRBV20-1; clone_size: few; j_call: TRBJ1-1; cdr3_aa: CSAPGQYTEAFF; cdr3_nt: TGCAGTGCCCCGGGGCAGTACACTGAAGCTTTCTTT